This section outlines one T cell receptor (beta chain) sequence together with its context. The assay was immunoSEQ multiplex PCR, and TCRdb's table has in-frame clones only and misses some. The sample carries some 330,000 clones, 80% to 85% recorded once. The sample belongs to a study of blood T cell repertoires in COVID-19. The CDR3 loop spans 15 amino acids. The V end was cut by 5 bases, the J end by 0 bases, with 13 bases between. The germline CDR1 and CDR2 sequences are SGHTA and FQGNSA. What was sequenced was PBMCs or T cells enriched from blood (not recorded which). The chain joins TRBV7-2 to TRBJ1-1; the D is unclear. The receptor comes from a woman aged 45-65 years who had recovered from COVID-19. The CDR3 region has the DNA TGTGCCAGCAGCCCCACGTCGGGTTTGAACACTGAAGCTTTCTTT. Translating gives CASSPTSGLNTEAFF. Looking up the rest from reference TRBV7-2 and TRBJ1-1 gives the full variable domain: GAGVSQSPSNKVTEKGKDVELRCDPISGHTALYWYRQSLGQGLEFLIYFQGNSAPDKSGLPSDRFSAERTGGSVSTLTIQRTQQEDSAVYLCASSPTSGLNTEAFFGQGTRLTVV.